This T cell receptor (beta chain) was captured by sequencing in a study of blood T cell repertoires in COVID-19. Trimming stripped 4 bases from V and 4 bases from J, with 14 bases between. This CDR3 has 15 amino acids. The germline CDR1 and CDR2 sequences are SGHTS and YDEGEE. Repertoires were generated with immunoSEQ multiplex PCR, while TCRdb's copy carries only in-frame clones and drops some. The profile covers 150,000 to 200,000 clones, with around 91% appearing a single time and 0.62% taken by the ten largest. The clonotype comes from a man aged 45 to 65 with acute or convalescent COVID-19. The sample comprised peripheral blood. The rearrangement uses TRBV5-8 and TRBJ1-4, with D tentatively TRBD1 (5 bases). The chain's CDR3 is CASSTLRDFNEKLFF. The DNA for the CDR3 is TGTGCCAGCAGCACACTCCGGGACTTTAATGAAAAACTGTTTTTT.